The present T cell receptor (beta chain) was sequenced within a study of blood T cell repertoires in COVID-19. Background on the study: Researchers got acute and convalescent COVID-19 samples from the United States, Italy and Spain.

The germline V gene encodes CDR1 SGHAT and CDR2 FQNNGV. The CDR3 is made up of 17 amino acids. V lost 4 bases to trimming and J lost 0 bases; unmatched junction nucleotides: 9. Libraries were prepared by immunoSEQ multiplex PCR; TCRdb keeps only in-frame clonotypes and omits some of them. Found here are roughly 130,000 clones, about four fifths of them singletons; the top ten hold around an eighth. This TCR was sampled from a woman in her thirties who had recovered from COVID-19. This sequence joins TRBV11-2 and TRBJ2-1; TRBD1 agrees at 7 bases. Sequenced material: peripheral blood. The CDR3 sequence is CASSSPGQRGSYNEQFF. As DNA, the CDR3 is TGTGCCAGCAGCTCCCCGGGACAGCGTGGCTCCTACAATGAGCAGTTCTTC.